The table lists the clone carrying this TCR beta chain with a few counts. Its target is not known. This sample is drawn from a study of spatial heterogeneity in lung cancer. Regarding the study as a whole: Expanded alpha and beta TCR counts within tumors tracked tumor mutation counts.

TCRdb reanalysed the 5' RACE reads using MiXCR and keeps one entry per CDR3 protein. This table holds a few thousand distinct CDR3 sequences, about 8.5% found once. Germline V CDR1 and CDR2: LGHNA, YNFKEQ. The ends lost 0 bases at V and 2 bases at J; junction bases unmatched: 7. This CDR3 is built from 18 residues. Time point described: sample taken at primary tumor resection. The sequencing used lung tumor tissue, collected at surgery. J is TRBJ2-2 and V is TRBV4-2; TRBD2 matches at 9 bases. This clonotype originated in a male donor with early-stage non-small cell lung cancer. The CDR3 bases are TGTGCCAGCAGCCAAGACCCCAGCGGGGGGTCAAACACCGGGGAGCTGTTTTTT. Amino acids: CASSQDPSGGSNTGELFF.